This T cell receptor (beta chain) appears in the sequencing data of a study of CXCR3-negative and CXCR3-positive naive CD8 T cells. As regards this clonotype: Its antigen is unknown.

The study's findings and limits: TRB CDR3 hydrophobicity was greater in CXCR3-positive naive cells than in CXCR3-negative naive cells.

This CDR3 has 14 residues. CDR1 and CDR2 (germline): SQVTM, ANQGSEA. UMI labels and 5' RACE were used to prepare the TRB cDNA libraries. No DNA is given; TCRdb re-called the 5' RACE reads and lists each CDR3 protein once. Its clone listing holds thousands of distinct CDR3 sequences. The study sorted every CD8+ T cell subset in triplicate at hundreds of thousands of cells each. This rearrangement joins TRBV29-1 to TRBJ2-7; TCRdb designates TRBD1, a call that cannot be tested without DNA. The origin of this receptor is a human donor in good health. Some clones in this sample may be carry-over from other donors' samples. Sequenced: naive CXCR3- CD8+ T cells from blood. Subset given: CD45RO-CCR7+CD27+CD95- naive CD8+ T cells lacking CXCR3 (TNR3-). CDR3 residues: CSVSRWTKYYEQYF.